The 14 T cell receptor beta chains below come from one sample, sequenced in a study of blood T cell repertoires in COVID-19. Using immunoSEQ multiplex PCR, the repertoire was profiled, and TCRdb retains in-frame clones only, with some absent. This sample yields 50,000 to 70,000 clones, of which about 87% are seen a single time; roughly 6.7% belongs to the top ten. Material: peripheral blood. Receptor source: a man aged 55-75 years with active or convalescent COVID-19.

The CDR3 coding sequence is TGTGCCAGCAGTCGCCGGGGGACAGGGCTCCACGAGCAGTACTTC. Translating it yields CASSRRGTGLHEQYF. The chain is built from TRBV27 and TRBJ2-7, with 9 nucleotides matching TRBD1. V was clipped by 5 bases and J by 5 bases; unmatched bases: 10. The CDR3 length is 15 residues. Germline CDR1 and CDR2: MNHEY and SMNVEV (reference sequence).

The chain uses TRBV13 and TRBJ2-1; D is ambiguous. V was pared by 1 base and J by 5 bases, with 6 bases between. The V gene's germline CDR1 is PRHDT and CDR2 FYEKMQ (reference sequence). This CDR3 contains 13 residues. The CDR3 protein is CASSLVGHNEQFF. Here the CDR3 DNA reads TGTGCCAGCAGCTTAGTTGGGCACAATGAGCAGTTCTTC.

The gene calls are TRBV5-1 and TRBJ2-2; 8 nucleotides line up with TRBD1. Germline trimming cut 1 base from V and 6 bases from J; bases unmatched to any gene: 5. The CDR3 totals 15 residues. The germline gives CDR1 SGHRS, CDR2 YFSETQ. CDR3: CASSLRTGISGELFF. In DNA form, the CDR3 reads TGCGCCAGCAGCTTGAGGACAGGGATCTCCGGGGAGCTGTTTTTT. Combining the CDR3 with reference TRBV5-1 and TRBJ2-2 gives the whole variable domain KAGVTQTPRYLIKTRGQQVTLSCSPISGHRSVSWYQQTPGQGLQFLFEYFSETQRNKGNFPGRFSGRQFSNSRSEMNVSTLELGDSALYLCASSLRTGISGELFFGEGSRLTVL.

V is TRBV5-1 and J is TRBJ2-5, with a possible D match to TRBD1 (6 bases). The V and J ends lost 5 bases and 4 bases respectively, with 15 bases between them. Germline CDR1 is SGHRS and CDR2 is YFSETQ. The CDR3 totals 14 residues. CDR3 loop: CASRTNTGRETQYF. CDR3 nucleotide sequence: TGCGCCAGCAGAACCAACACAGGGCGAGAGACCCAGTACTTC. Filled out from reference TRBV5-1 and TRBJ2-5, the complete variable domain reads KAGVTQTPRYLIKTRGQQVTLSCSPISGHRSVSWYQQTPGQGLQFLFEYFSETQRNKGNFPGRFSGRQFSNSRSEMNVSTLELGDSALYLCASRTNTGRETQYFGPGTRLLVL.

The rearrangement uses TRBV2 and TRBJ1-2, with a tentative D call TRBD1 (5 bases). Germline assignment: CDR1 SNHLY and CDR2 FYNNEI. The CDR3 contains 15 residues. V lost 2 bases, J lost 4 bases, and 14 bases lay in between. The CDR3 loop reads CASSESRQGGYGYTF. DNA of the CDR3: TGTGCCAGCAGTGAATCCCGGCAGGGTGGCTATGGCTACACCTTC. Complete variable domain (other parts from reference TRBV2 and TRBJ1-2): EPEVTQTPSHQVTQMGQEVILRCVPISNHLYFYWYRQILGQKVEFLVSFYNNEISEKSEIFDDQFSVERPDGSNFTLKIRSTKLEDSAMYFCASSESRQGGYGYTFGSGTRLTVV.

This CDR3 is CASSMGAGTPRAAFF. The CDR3 DNA reads as TGTGCCAGCAGTATGGGGGCCGGGACCCCGAGGGCAGCTTTCTTT. The chain joins TRBV28 to TRBJ1-1, with D maybe TRBD1 (6 bases). Germline assignment: CDR1 MDHEN and CDR2 SYDVKM. V was trimmed by 5 bases and J by 10 bases, leaving 23 bases between them. The CDR3 is 15 residues long. The entire variable domain, with the rest obtained from reference TRBV28 and TRBJ1-1, is as follows: DVKVTQSSRYLVKRTGEKVFLECVQDMDHENMFWYRQDPGLGLRLIYFSYDVKMKEKGDIPEGYSVSREKKERFSLILESASTNQTSMYLCASSMGAGTPRAAFFGQGTRLTVV.

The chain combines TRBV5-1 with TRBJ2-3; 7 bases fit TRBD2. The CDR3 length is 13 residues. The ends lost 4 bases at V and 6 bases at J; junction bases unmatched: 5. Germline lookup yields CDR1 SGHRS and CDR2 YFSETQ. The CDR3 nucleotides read TGCGCCAGCAGCGGGCGGGGGATGGATACGCAGTATTTT. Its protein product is CASSGRGMDTQYF.

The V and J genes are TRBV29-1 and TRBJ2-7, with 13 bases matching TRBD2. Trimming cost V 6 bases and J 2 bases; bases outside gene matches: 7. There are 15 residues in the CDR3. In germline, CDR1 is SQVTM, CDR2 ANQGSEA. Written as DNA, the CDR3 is TGCAGCGTAGGACTAGCGGGAGCCCCCGCCTACGAGCAGTACTTC. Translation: CSVGLAGAPAYEQYF.

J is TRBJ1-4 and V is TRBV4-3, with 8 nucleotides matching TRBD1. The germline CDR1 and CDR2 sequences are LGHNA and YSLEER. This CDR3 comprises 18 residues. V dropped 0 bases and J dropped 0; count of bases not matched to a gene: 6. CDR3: CASSQDSTGVATNEKLFF. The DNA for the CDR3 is TGCGCCAGCAGCCAAGATTCGACAGGGGTTGCAACTAATGAAAAACTGTTTTTT.

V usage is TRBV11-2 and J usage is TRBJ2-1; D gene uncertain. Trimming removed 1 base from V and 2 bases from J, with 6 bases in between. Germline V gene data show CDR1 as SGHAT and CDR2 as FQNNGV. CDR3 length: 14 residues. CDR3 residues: CASSLGATYNEQFF. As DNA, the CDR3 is TGTGCCAGCAGCTTAGGCGCTACCTACAATGAGCAGTTCTTC.

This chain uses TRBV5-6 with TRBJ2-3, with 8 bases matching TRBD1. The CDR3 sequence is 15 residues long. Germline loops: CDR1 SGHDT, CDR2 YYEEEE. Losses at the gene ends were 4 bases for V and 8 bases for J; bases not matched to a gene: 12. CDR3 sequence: CASSTGQGLGGTQYF. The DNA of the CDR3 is TGTGCCAGCAGCACCGGACAGGGATTGGGTGGTACGCAGTATTTT.

The CDR3, as DNA: TGTGCCAGCAACAAAGGGGAGCGGGGCTACAATGAGCAGTTCTTC. This encodes CASNKGERGYNEQFF. V is TRBV6-5 and J is TRBJ2-1, with 7 bases fitting TRBD2. CDR1 MNHEY and CDR2 SVGAGI come from the germline V gene. V gave up 7 bases and J gave up 3 bases; unmatched junction bases: 9. There are 15 residues in the CDR3.

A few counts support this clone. The CDR3 sequence: CASSLPIFLQGPPSYEQYF. Here the CDR3 DNA reads TGTGCCAGCAGCCTTCCAATATTTCTGCAGGGGCCACCCTCCTACGAGCAGTACTTC. The chain links TRBV4-2 to TRBJ2-7, with a tentative D call TRBD1 (6 bases). CDR1 is LGHNA, CDR2 YNFKEQ, per germline. V shed 4 bases and J shed 0 bases, with 25 bases lying between them. The CDR3 has 19 amino acids.

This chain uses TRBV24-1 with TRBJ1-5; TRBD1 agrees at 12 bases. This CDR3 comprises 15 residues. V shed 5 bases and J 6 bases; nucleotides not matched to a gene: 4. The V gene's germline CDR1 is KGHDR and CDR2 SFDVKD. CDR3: CATSVGQGALQPQHF. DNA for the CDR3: TGTGCCACCAGTGTGGGACAGGGGGCTCTTCAGCCCCAGCATTTT.